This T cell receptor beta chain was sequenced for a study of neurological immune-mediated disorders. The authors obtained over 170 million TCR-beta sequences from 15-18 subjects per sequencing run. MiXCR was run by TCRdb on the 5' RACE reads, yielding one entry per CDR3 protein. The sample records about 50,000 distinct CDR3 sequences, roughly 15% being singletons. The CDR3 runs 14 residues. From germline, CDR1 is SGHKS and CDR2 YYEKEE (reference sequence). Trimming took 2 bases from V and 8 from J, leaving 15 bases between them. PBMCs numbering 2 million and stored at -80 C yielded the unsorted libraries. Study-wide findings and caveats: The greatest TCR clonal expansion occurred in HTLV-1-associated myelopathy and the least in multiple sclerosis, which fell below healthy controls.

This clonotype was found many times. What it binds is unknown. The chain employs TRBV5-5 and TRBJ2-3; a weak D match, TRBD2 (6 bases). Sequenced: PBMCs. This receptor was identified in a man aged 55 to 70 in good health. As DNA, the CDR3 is TGTGCCAGCAGCTTTCGACAGCCCGGGAGTACGCAGTATTTT. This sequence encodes CASSFRQPGSTQYF. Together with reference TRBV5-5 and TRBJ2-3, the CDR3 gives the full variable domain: DAGVTQSPTHLIKTRGQQVTLRCSPISGHKSVSWYQQVLGQGPQFIFQYYEKEERGRGNFPDRFSARQFPNYSSELNVNALLLGDSALYLCASSFRQPGSTQYFGPGTRLTVL.